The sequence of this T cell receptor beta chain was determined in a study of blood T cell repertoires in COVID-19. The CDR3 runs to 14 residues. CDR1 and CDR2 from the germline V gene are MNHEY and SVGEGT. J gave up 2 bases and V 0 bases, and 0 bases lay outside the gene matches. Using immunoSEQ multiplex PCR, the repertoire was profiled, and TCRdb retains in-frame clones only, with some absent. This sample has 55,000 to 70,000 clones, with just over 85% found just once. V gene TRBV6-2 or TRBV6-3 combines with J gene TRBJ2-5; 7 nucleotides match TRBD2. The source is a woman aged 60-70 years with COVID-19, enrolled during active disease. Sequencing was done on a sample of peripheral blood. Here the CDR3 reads CASSYSGLQETQYF. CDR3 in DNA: TGTGCCAGCAGTTACTCGGGACTACAAGAGACCCAGTACTTC.